These 31 T cell receptor beta chains originate from one sample sequenced in a study of cytomegalovirus exposure and HLA in healthy donors. Amplification used 60 Vbeta primers and 13 Jbeta primers. Data came from immunoSEQ multiplex PCR; TCRdb stores just in-frame clones and leaves some out. In total, the table holds 160,000 or so clones. Sequenced input: PBMCs. These receptors were collected from a man younger than 40 in good health and CMV-seronegative.

The chain recombines TRBV9 with TRBJ2-6; D unclear. Germline V gene lookup returns CDR1 SGDLS and CDR2 YYNGEE. Deletions cut 3 bases from V and 0 bases from J, with 16 bases between. The CDR3 extends over 18 amino acids. The DNA for the CDR3 is TGTGCCAGCAGCGCTGGTGGGCCCTTCAGCTCTGGGGCCAACGTCCTGACTTTC. It yields the protein CASSAGGPFSSGANVLTF.

The chain is built from TRBV4-2 and TRBJ2-3, with 8 bases that match TRBD1. There are 15 residues in the CDR3. Germline V gives CDR1 LGHNA, CDR2 YNFKEQ. J gave up 2 bases and V 1 base, and 2 bases lay outside the gene matches. CDR3 region: CASSQGQGPTDTQYF. CDR3 sequence (DNA): TGTGCCAGCAGCCAAGGACAGGGGCCCACAGATACGCAGTATTTT.

The chain links TRBV28 to TRBJ2-5; D is ambiguous. The V and J ends lost 6 bases and 4 bases respectively, with 18 bases between them. The CDR3 length is 15 residues. The germline CDR1 and CDR2 sequences are MDHEN and SYDVKM. DNA for the CDR3: TGTGCCAGCAGCTTCCAGGTTGGGCACGGAGAGACCCAGTACTTC. Translated, it gives CASSFQVGHGETQYF. The entire variable domain, with the rest obtained from reference TRBV28 and TRBJ2-5, is as follows: DVKVTQSSRYLVKRTGEKVFLECVQDMDHENMFWYRQDPGLGLRLIYFSYDVKMKEKGDIPEGYSVSREKKERFSLILESASTNQTSMYLCASSFQVGHGETQYFGPGTRLLVL.

With respect to this clone: This sample includes further DNA sequences coding for the same CDR3. V gene TRBV5-1 combines with J gene TRBJ2-1; 8 bases are a match to TRBD1. This CDR3 has 15 residues. Trimming removed 4 bases from V and 4 bases from J; junction bases left unmatched: 7. Germline V gene sequence: CDR1 SGHRS, CDR2 YFSETQ. CDR3 sequence: CASSLGTGPYNEQFF. CDR3 sequence (DNA): TGCGCCAGCAGCCTAGGGACAGGCCCATACAATGAGCAGTTCTTC.

CDR3 protein: CASSLALAGGDEQFF. CDR3 nucleotide sequence: TGCGCCAGCAGCTTGGCACTAGCGGGAGGCGATGAGCAGTTCTTC. V usage is TRBV5-1 and J usage is TRBJ2-1; 12 positions match TRBD2. V trimming: 0 bases; J trimming: 8 bases; junction bases outside the gene matches: 3. Germline V gene data show CDR1 as SGHRS and CDR2 as YFSETQ. The CDR3 totals 15 residues.

The chain employs TRBV12-5 and TRBJ2-7; 7 nucleotides line up with TRBD1. Per the germline V gene, CDR1 is LGHNT and CDR2 is FRNRAP. There are 14 residues in the CDR3. V lost 4 bases to trimming and J lost 4 bases; unmatched junction nucleotides: 7. The CDR3 nucleotides are TGTGCTAGTGGTTGGGGGACAGACACTTACGAGCAGTACTTC. As protein: CASGWGTDTYEQYF. Looking up the rest from reference TRBV12-5 and TRBJ2-7 gives the full variable domain: DARVTQTPRHKVTEMGQEVTMRCQPILGHNTVFWYRQTMMQGLELLAYFRNRAPLDDSGMPKDRFSAEMPDATLATLKIQPSEPRDSAVYFCASGWGTDTYEQYFGPGTRLTVT.

The chain uses TRBV19 and TRBJ1-5; TRBD1 might be the D (5 bases). Per germline, CDR1 LNHDA and CDR2 SQIVND (reference sequence). The CDR3 is 17 residues long. Trimming took 5 bases from V and 5 from J, leaving 22 bases between them. The DNA of the CDR3 is TGTGCCAGTAGTCGACAAAGGGGCGCGTCCGTTGATCAGCCCCAGCATTTT. Its protein product is CASSRQRGASVDQPQHF.

J is TRBJ2-7 and V is TRBV27; D not resolved. The CDR3 is 13 amino acids. Trimming left V 4 bases short and J 3 bases short, with 10 bases between. The germline V gene has CDR1 MNHEY and CDR2 SMNVEV (reference sequence). This chain's CDR3 is CASSSQDYYEQYF. For the CDR3, the DNA is TGTGCCAGCAGTTCGCAGGATTACTACGAGCAGTACTTC.

The chain uses TRBV2 and TRBJ1-1; unclear D gene. Germline values: CDR1 SNHLY, CDR2 FYNNEI. V gave up 2 bases and J gave up 8 bases, with 9 bases separating them. The CDR3 spans 12 residues. The CDR3 DNA is TGTGCCAGCAGTGAAATGGCAATCGAAGCTTTCTTT. As protein: CASSEMAIEAFF. Complete variable domain (other parts from reference TRBV2 and TRBJ1-1): EPEVTQTPSHQVTQMGQEVILRCVPISNHLYFYWYRQILGQKVEFLVSFYNNEISEKSEIFDDQFSVERPDGSNFTLKIRSTKLEDSAMYFCASSEMAIEAFFGQGTRLTVV.

The genes are TRBV10-2 and TRBJ2-2; 7 bases map to TRBD2. The CDR3 loop spans 14 amino acids. Germline V CDR1 and CDR2: WSHSY, SAAADI. J lost 4 bases, V lost 6 bases, and 5 bases had no gene match. The CDR3 spells CASSGLVTTGELFF. The CDR3 bases are TGCGCCAGCAGCGGACTAGTTACCACCGGGGAGCTGTTTTTT.

CDR3 coding DNA: TGTGCCAGCAGCCAAGATGGGGCAGGAACGGGCACCGGGGAGCTGTTTTTT. Translated, it gives CASSQDGAGTGTGELFF. The rearrangement uses TRBV4-2 and TRBJ2-2; D possibly corresponds to TRBD1 (5 bases). Germline assignment: CDR1 LGHNA and CDR2 YNFKEQ. The V and J ends lost 0 bases and 4 bases respectively, with 15 bases between them. This CDR3 has 17 amino acids.

The chain carries TRBV27 and TRBJ2-6; no firm D call. Germline assignment: CDR1 MNHEY and CDR2 SMNVEV (reference sequence). V was pared by 4 bases and J by 2 bases, with 9 bases between. This CDR3 comprises 15 residues. This chain's CDR3 is CASSSVGTGANVLTF. The CDR3 nucleotides are TGTGCCAGCAGTTCGGTGGGCACTGGGGCCAACGTCCTGACTTTC.

J is TRBJ1-5 and V is TRBV7-9, with 10 positions matching TRBD1. Germline V gene data show CDR1 as SEHNR and CDR2 as FQNEAQ (reference sequence). Trimming cost V 5 bases and J 4 bases; bases outside gene matches: 8. This CDR3 is 16 amino acids long. In DNA, the CDR3 is TGTGCCAGCAGCCCACGGGACAGGGGCCCTAATCAGCCCCAGCATTTT. As protein: CASSPRDRGPNQPQHF.

The chain joins TRBV5-1 to TRBJ1-1, with D uncertain. The CDR3 is 15 amino acids. Germline CDR1 and CDR2: SGHRS and YFSETQ. V lost 0 bases to trimming and J lost 1 base, with 10 bases between them. The CDR3 nucleotides read TGCGCCAGCAGCTTGGTTGGTAACGGGAACACTGAAGCTTTCTTT. Its protein product is CASSLVGNGNTEAFF.

V usage is TRBV5-1 and J usage is TRBJ2-7; a weak D match, TRBD2 (6 bases). Germline V gene data show CDR1 as SGHRS and CDR2 as YFSETQ. The V gene lost 0 bases and the J gene lost 4 bases, with 11 bases spanning the gap. This CDR3 has 14 residues. CDR3: CASSLVPGEYEQYF. The CDR3 bases are TGCGCCAGCAGCTTGGTCCCGGGGGAATACGAGCAGTACTTC.

The chain has TRBV4-1 and TRBJ2-1; 11 bases match TRBD2. This CDR3 is 19 amino acids long. V lost 0 bases to trimming and J lost 5 bases; unmatched junction nucleotides: 12. The germline V gene encodes CDR1 MGHRA and CDR2 YSYEKL. CDR3 loop: CASSQDRHSGRETDNEQFF. The DNA for the CDR3 is TGCGCCAGCAGCCAAGATCGACATAGCGGGAGGGAAACCGACAATGAGCAGTTCTTC.

The chain couples TRBV5-4 to TRBJ2-7; weak D call: TRBD2 (6 bases). The CDR3 is made up of 16 amino acids. From germline, CDR1 is SGHNT and CDR2 YYREEE (reference sequence). Trimming removed 1 base at V and 3 bases at J, with 17 bases between. The CDR3 DNA sequence: TGTGCCAGCAGCTTGATGTCGGGACTCCGGGTCTACGAGCAGTACTTC. It encodes CASSLMSGLRVYEQYF. The entire variable domain, with the rest obtained from reference TRBV5-4 and TRBJ2-7, is as follows: ETGVTQSPTHLIKTRGQQVTLRCSSQSGHNTVSWYQQALGQGPQFIFQYYREEENGRGNFPPRFSGLQFPNYSSELNVNALELDDSALYLCASSLMSGLRVYEQYFGPGTRLTVT.

The CDR3 protein is CASSEDPGTGGNTIYF. As DNA, the CDR3 is TGTGCCAGCAGTGAGGATCCCGGGACAGGGGGAAACACCATATATTTT. The J gene is TRBJ1-3, the V gene TRBV6-1; 9 nucleotides match TRBD1. The germline V gene encodes CDR1 MNHNS and CDR2 SASEGT. This CDR3 has 16 amino acids. J was trimmed by 4 bases and V by 3 bases; bases with no gene match: 7.

This chain connects TRBV27 to TRBJ1-2, with D possibly matching TRBD1 (6 bases). The CDR3 contains 15 residues. V gave up 6 bases and J gave up 4 bases, with 18 bases separating them. Germline assignment: CDR1 MNHEY and CDR2 SMNVEV (reference sequence). CDR3: CASRPGDNVGYGYTF. The CDR3 region has the DNA TGTGCCAGCAGACCCGGGGACAATGTGGGCTATGGCTACACCTTC.

V is TRBV7-9 and J is TRBJ1-4; D may be TRBD1 (5 bases). The CDR3 extends over 15 amino acids. V dropped 0 bases and J dropped 3 bases, with 8 bases sitting between them. The germline V gene encodes CDR1 SEHNR and CDR2 FQNEAQ (reference sequence). The CDR3 spells CASSLAGEANEKLFF. DNA of the CDR3: TGTGCCAGCAGCTTAGCAGGGGAGGCTAATGAAAAACTGTTTTTT. The whole variable domain, filled in from reference TRBV7-9 and TRBJ1-4, reads DTGVSQNPRHKITKRGQNVTFRCDPISEHNRLYWYRQTLGQGPEFLTYFQNEAQLEKSRLLSDRFSAERPKGSFSTLEIQRTEQGDSAMYLCASSLAGEANEKLFFGSGTQLSVL.

The chain's CDR3 is CASSLGLAADTQYF. CDR3 nucleotide sequence: TGTGCCAGCAGCTTAGGGCTAGCAGCAGATACGCAGTATTTT. The chain couples TRBV11-3 to TRBJ2-3; possibly TRBD2 for D (5 bases). The CDR3 extends over 14 amino acids. Germline lookup yields CDR1 SGHNT and CDR2 YENEEA. V was cut by 1 base and J by 4 bases, with 9 bases left in between. The variable domain in full, with the rest retrieved from reference TRBV11-3 and TRBJ2-3, is EAGVVQSPRYKIIEKKQPVAFWCNPISGHNTLYWYLQNLGQGPELLIRYENEEAVDDSQLPKDRFSAERLKGVDSTLKIQPAELGDSAVYLCASSLGLAADTQYFGPGTRLTVL.

The J gene is TRBJ2-6, the V gene TRBV28; 7 bases map to TRBD2. Germline V lookup: CDR1 MDHEN, CDR2 SYDVKM. V dropped 2 bases and J dropped 0; count of bases not matched to a gene: 13. The CDR3 consists of 20 residues. Here the CDR3 reads CASSLEPRVGGDSGANVLTF. CDR3 in DNA: TGTGCCAGCAGTTTAGAGCCGAGGGTGGGAGGGGACTCTGGGGCCAACGTCCTGACTTTC.

This chain uses TRBV6-6 with TRBJ2-7; 9 nucleotides agree with TRBD2. Unmatched junction bases numbered 3, after V lost 0 bases and J lost 0 bases. Per the germline V gene, CDR1 is MNHNY and CDR2 is SVGAGI (reference sequence). CDR3 length: 16 amino acids. CDR3 region: CASSYSLAGTSYEQYF. The CDR3 DNA sequence: TGTGCCAGCAGTTACTCCCTAGCGGGGACCTCCTACGAGCAGTACTTC.

Points on this clone: The same CDR3 arises from other DNA sequences in this sample as well. V is TRBV10-1 and J is TRBJ2-2, with D unresolved. The CDR3 has 13 amino acids. Germline V lookup: CDR1 WNHNN, CDR2 SYGVQD (reference sequence). The V end was cut by 3 bases, the J end by 1 base, with 3 bases between. CDR3 sequence (DNA): TGCGCCAGCAGTGAACAGAACACCGGGGAGCTGTTTTTT. Translated, it gives CASSEQNTGELFF.

This rearrangement joins TRBV27 to TRBJ2-3; no definite D call. CDR3 size: 12 residues. Trimming left V 5 bases short and J 8 bases short, with 11 bases between. Germline loops: CDR1 MNHEY, CDR2 SMNVEV (reference sequence). The CDR3 region is CASSPLVGTQYF. The CDR3 coding sequence is TGTGCCAGCAGTCCTCTAGTGGGTACGCAGTATTTT.

The J gene is TRBJ1-5, the V gene TRBV27, with TRBD1 matching over 10 bases. This CDR3 has 15 residues. With 7 bases clipped from V and 3 bases from J, the junction kept 6 bases outside the gene matches. Germline assignment: CDR1 MNHEY and CDR2 SMNVEV (reference sequence). In nucleotides, the CDR3 is TGTGCCAGCAACCGGGGACAGGGGAACAATCAGCCCCAGCATTTT. This sequence encodes CASNRGQGNNQPQHF.

Its frequency marks this clone as medium-sized. The chain couples TRBV10-3 to TRBJ2-7, with D possibly TRBD1 on 6 matching bases. This CDR3 has 15 residues. V shed 4 bases and J shed 4 bases, with 17 bases lying between them. Germline V gene lookup returns CDR1 ENHRY and CDR2 SYGVKD. The CDR3 protein is CAISAGAGRVYEQYF. CDR3 in DNA: TGTGCCATCAGTGCAGGGGCAGGGAGAGTATACGAGCAGTACTTC.

This sequence joins TRBV5-1 and TRBJ2-5; no clear D. V lost 0 bases, J lost 2 bases, and 8 bases lay in between. The CDR3 consists of 14 residues. Germline CDR1 and CDR2: SGHRS and YFSETQ. CDR3 nucleotides: TGCGCCAGCAGCTTGGTTCCAACACAAGAGACCCAGTACTTC. Its protein is CASSLVPTQETQYF. The variable domain in full, with the rest retrieved from reference TRBV5-1 and TRBJ2-5, is KAGVTQTPRYLIKTRGQQVTLSCSPISGHRSVSWYQQTPGQGLQFLFEYFSETQRNKGNFPGRFSGRQFSNSRSEMNVSTLELGDSALYLCASSLVPTQETQYFGPGTRLLVL.

The chain links TRBV7-9 to TRBJ1-1, with D maybe TRBD1 (5 bases). Germline loops: CDR1 SEHNR, CDR2 FQNEAQ (reference sequence). The germline V and J ends were trimmed by 5 bases and 2 bases, with 9 bases remaining between them. The CDR3 runs 13 residues. The CDR3 is CASSVDSNTEAFF. The CDR3 nucleotides read TGTGCCAGCAGCGTAGACAGTAACACTGAAGCTTTCTTT.

V is TRBV29-1 and J is TRBJ2-3; the match to TRBD2 covers 12 bases. The CDR3 has 14 residues. V was clipped by 4 bases and J by 6 bases; unmatched bases: 5. The germline gives CDR1 SQVTM, CDR2 ANQGSEA. CDR3 residues: CSVGLAGAADTQYF. CDR3 in DNA: TGCAGCGTTGGACTAGCGGGAGCAGCCGATACGCAGTATTTT.

The V and J genes are TRBV7-2 and TRBJ2-7, with 11 bases matching TRBD2. Germline CDR1 is SGHTA and CDR2 is FQGNSA. The J segment lost 3 bases and the V segment lost 5 bases, leaving 15 bases of the junction unmatched. The CDR3 runs 18 residues. This CDR3 reads CASSDRRLAGGNLYEQYF. CDR3 DNA sequence: TGTGCCAGCAGCGACAGGAGGCTAGCGGGAGGCAATCTCTACGAGCAGTACTTC.